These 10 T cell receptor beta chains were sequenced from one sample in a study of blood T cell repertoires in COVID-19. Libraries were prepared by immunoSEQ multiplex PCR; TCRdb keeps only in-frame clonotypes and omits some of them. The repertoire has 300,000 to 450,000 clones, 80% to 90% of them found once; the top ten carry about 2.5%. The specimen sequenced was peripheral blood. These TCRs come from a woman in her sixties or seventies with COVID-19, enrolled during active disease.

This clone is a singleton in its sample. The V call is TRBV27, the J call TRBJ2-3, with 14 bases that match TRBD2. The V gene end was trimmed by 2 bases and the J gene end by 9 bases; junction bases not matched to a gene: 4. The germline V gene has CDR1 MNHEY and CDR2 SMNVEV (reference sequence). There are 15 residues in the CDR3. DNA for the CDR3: TGTGCCAGCAGTTTAACCTGGACTAGCGGGGGGACGCAGTATTTT. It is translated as CASSLTWTSGGTQYF.

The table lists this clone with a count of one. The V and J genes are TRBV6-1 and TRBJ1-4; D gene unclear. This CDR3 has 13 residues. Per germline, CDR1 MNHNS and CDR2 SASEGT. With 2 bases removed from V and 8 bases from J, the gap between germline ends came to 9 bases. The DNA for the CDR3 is TGTGCCAGCAGTGAATACCTGCAGGAAAAACTGTTTTTT. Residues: CASSEYLQEKLFF.

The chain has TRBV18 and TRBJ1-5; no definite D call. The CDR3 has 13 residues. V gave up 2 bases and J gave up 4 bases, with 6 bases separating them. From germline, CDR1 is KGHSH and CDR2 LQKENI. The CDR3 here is CASSPSRNQPQHF. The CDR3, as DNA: TGTGCCAGCTCACCATCCAGGAATCAGCCCCAGCATTTT.

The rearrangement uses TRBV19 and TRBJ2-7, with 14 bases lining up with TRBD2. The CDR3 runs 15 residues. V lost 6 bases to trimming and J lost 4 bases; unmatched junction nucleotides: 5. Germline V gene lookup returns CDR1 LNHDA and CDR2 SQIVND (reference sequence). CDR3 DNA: TGTGCCAGTAGCATGACTAGCGGGGGGGGATACGAGCAGTACTTC. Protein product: CASSMTSGGGYEQYF. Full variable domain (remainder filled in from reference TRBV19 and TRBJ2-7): DGGITQSPKYLFRKEGQNVTLSCEQNLNHDAMYWYRQDPGQGLRLIYYSQIVNDFQKGDIAEGYSVSREKKESFPLTVTSAQKNPTAFYLCASSMTSGGGYEQYFGPGTRLTVT.

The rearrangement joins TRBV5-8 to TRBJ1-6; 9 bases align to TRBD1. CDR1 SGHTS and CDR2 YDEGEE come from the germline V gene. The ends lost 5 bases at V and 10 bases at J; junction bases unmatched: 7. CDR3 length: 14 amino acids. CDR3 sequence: CASRYRDRESPLHF. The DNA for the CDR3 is TGTGCCAGCAGATACCGGGACAGGGAATCACCCCTCCACTTT.

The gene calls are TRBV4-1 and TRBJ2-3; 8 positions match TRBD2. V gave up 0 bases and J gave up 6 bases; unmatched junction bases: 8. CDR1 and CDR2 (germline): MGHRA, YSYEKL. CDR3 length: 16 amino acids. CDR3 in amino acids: CASSQETSGGRDTQYF. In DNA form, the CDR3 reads TGCGCCAGCAGCCAAGAAACGAGCGGGGGTCGGGATACGCAGTATTTT.

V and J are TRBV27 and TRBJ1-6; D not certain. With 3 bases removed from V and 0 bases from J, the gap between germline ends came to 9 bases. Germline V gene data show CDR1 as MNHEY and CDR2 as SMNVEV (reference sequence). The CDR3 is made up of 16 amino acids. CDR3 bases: TGTGCCAGCAGTTTGGTCAAGAGCTCCTATAATTCACCCCTCCACTTT. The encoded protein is CASSLVKSSYNSPLHF.

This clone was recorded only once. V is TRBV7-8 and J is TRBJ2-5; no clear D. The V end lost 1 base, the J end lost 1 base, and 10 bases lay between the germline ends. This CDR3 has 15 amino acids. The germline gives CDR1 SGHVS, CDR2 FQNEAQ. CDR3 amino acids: CASSLVLGFQETQYF. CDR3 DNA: TGTGCCAGCAGCTTAGTTTTGGGCTTCCAAGAGACCCAGTACTTC.

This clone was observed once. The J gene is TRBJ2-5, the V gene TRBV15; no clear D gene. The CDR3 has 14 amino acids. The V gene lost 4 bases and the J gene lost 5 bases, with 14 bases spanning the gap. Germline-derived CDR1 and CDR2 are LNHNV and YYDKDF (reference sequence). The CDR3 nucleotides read TGTGCCACCAGCACCGAATCGCATCGGGAGACCCAGTACTTC. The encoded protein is CATSTESHRETQYF.

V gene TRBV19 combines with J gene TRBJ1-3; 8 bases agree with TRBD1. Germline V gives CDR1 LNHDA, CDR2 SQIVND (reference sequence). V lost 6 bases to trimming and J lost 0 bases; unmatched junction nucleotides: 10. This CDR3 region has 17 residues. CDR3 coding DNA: TGTGCCAGTAGCAGGGACAGGCCCTCTAGCTCTGGAAACACCATATATTTT. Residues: CASSRDRPSSSGNTIYF.